Following are 3 T cell receptor beta chains from one sample sequenced in a study of T cell repertoires in cytomegalovirus infection. TCRdb ran MiXCR on the reads and lists one entry per CDR3 protein. The profile shows over 300,000 distinct CDR3 sequences, more than 8% of them singletons. The sequencing input was PBMCs. The receptors shown here come from a human donor in good health (CMV status not recorded). Some clones in this sample may be carry-over from other donors' samples.

This clonotype was detected many times. V is TRBV12-3 or TRBV12-4 and J is TRBJ1-1; 7 nucleotides match TRBD1. V gave up 5 bases and J gave up 11 bases; unmatched junction bases: 5. CDR3 length equals 11 residues. The chain's CDR3 is CASSITGDAFF. The CDR3 DNA is TGTGCCAGCAGTATTACAGGGGACGCTTTCTTT.

This clonotype turned up a few times. This chain links TRBV18 with TRBJ2-3; TRBD2 agrees at 10 bases. There are 16 residues in the CDR3. V was pared by 0 bases and J by 4 bases, with 4 bases of the junction left unmatched. Germline CDR1 and CDR2: KGHSH and LQKENI. DNA for the CDR3: TGTGCCAGCTCACCACCCGCAGCGGGAGGGCCAGATACGCAGTATTTT. Translation gives CASSPPAAGGPDTQYF.

With respect to this clonotype: It may be a read error: a sequence one base away is much more abundant. The chain employs TRBV7-9 and TRBJ2-5, with a weak D call TRBD1 (6 bases). The CDR3 runs to 15 residues. Germline V gene lookup returns CDR1 SEHNR and CDR2 FQNEAQ (reference sequence). The CDR3 region is CTSSPQGGGGKTQYF. The CDR3 coding sequence is TGTACCAGCAGCCCGCAGGGCGGTGGGGGCAAGACCCAGTACTTC.